This T cell receptor beta chain was recovered during a study of T cell responses to AZD1222 COVID-19 vaccine. V gave up 0 bases and J gave up 3 bases, with 12 bases separating them. Germline lookup yields CDR1 LNHDA and CDR2 SQIVND (reference sequence). The CDR3 sequence is 16 residues long. Study results and caveats: In the spike-specific TCR repertoire, nearly half reportedly target unmutated variant regions.

The repertoire was sequenced with immunoSEQ multiplex PCR; TCRdb's copy has only in-frame clones and lacks some. The table lists approximately 100,000 clones, about 89% of them singletons. Worth noting for this clone: Its antigen is currently unknown.

The V gene is TRBV19, the J gene TRBJ1-5; D gene ambiguous. This TCR came from an adult who received the AZD1222 COVID-19 vaccine. The sample was peripheral blood, taken 28 days after the second AZD1222 dose. CDR3 DNA: TGTGCCAGTAGTATAGATTTCGCCAGATCCAATCAGCCCCAGCATTTT. Protein: CASSIDFARSNQPQHF.